Below are 18 T cell receptor beta chains sequenced from a single sample in a study of T cells in severe cutaneous drug reactions. The donors had carbamazepine-induced Stevens-Johnson syndrome or toxic epidermal necrolysis. The iRepertoire multiplex PCR system with TCR subtype-specific primers built both bulk and single-cell libraries. TCRdb reprocessed the multiplex PCR reads and keeps a single row for each CDR3 protein, giving no DNA. This specimen shows approximately 9,700 distinct CDR3 sequences; the ten leading clones hold around a fifth. Sequencing input: cells from a skin blister. The receptors stem from a human donor with Stevens-Johnson syndrome, a severe cutaneous drug reaction.

The gene calls are TRBV29-1 and TRBJ2-1; absent DNA, TCRdb's TRBD2 call cannot be checked. The germline V gene encodes CDR1 SQVTM and CDR2 ANQGSEA. The CDR3 runs to 13 residues. The CDR3 region is CSVRGGNHNEQFF.

The V gene is TRBV29-1, the J gene TRBJ2-7; TCRdb indicates TRBD2, and absent DNA this call remains unverified. This CDR3 is 16 amino acids long. Germline V gene sequence: CDR1 SQVTM, CDR2 ANQGSEA. The CDR3 region is CSVDQGLAGNSYEQYF.

The chain recombines TRBV12-1 with TRBJ1-6; the TCRdb call, TRBD1, lacks DNA for checking. TRBV12-1 is listed as a pseudogene. CDR3 length equals 16 residues. This CDR3 reads CASSLPRTGRFSPLHF.

The chain carries TRBV29-1 and TRBJ2-1. The germline CDR1 and CDR2 sequences are SQVTM and ANQGSEA. The CDR3 runs 14 residues. This CDR3 is CSTIGWQTINEQFF.

This clonotype is medium-sized by frequency. The J gene is TRBJ1-1, the V gene TRBV20-1. Germline V gene sequence: CDR1 DFQATT, CDR2 SNEGSKA (reference sequence). The CDR3 is 12 amino acids. The CDR3 region is CSVALLNTEAFF.

The chain combines TRBV20-1 with TRBJ2-7; TCRdb's assignment of TRBD1 cannot be checked, as there is no DNA. This CDR3 has 16 amino acids. Germline V CDR1 and CDR2: DFQATT, SNEGSKA (reference sequence). The chain's CDR3 is CSARDRRQPLSYEQYF.

CDR3: CASSLRAGGPRDEQFF. This rearrangement joins TRBV13 to TRBJ2-1; TCRdb lists TRBD2, though no DNA is available to test this call. This CDR3 is built from 16 residues. Germline CDR1 and CDR2: PRHDT and FYEKMQ (reference sequence).

The CDR3: CSARRYLEQRNYNEQFF. The V call is TRBV20-1, the J call TRBJ2-1. The length of the CDR3 is 17 residues. Germline-derived CDR1 and CDR2 are DFQATT and SNEGSKA (reference sequence).

The rearrangement joins TRBV20-1 to TRBJ2-7; TCRdb indicates TRBD1, and absent DNA this call remains unverified. This CDR3 is 15 amino acids long. CDR1 is DFQATT and CDR2 is SNEGSKA in the germline V gene (reference sequence). Here the CDR3 reads CSATTVGTGPYEQYF.

This chain joins TRBV7-3 and TRBJ2-1; the D call of TRBD2 rests on TCRdb alone, since no DNA is present to check it. This CDR3 is built from 16 residues. Per germline, CDR1 SGHTA and CDR2 FQGTGA. CDR3: CASTLLASEYDGEQFF.

The genes are TRBV29-1 and TRBJ1-1. There are 11 residues in the CDR3. The germline V gene has CDR1 SQVTM and CDR2 ANQGSEA. CDR3 residues: CSVGRPTEAFF.

The chain has TRBV29-1 and TRBJ1-5; TCRdb gives TRBD1 as the D gene, but with no DNA this cannot be confirmed. Germline lookup yields CDR1 SQVTM and CDR2 ANQGSEA. The length of the CDR3 is 13 residues. The CDR3 reads CSVRKGINQPQHF.

This clonotype is identified as medium-sized from frequency. This chain uses TRBV20-1 with TRBJ2-7; TCRdb reports TRBD2, a call that lacks DNA to check it against. Germline CDR1 is DFQATT and CDR2 is SNEGSKA (reference sequence). This CDR3 contains 16 residues. CDR3 region: CSARDGASGMSYEQYF.

This clonotype ranks as medium-sized (0.01 to 0.1%) in terms of frequency. This chain uses TRBV20-1 with TRBJ1-5; TCRdb calls TRBD1, which cannot be checked without DNA. The CDR3 extends over 14 amino acids. Germline CDR1 is DFQATT and CDR2 is SNEGSKA (reference sequence). CDR3 in amino acids: CSASTGGQHQPQHF.

The CDR3 sequence is CASSNSGDQPQHF. This sequence joins TRBV25-1 and TRBJ1-5; the TCRdb D gene call, TRBD1, has no DNA to confirm it. The CDR3 length is 13 residues. Germline V gene sequence: CDR1 MGHDK, CDR2 SYGVNS. Supplemented by reference TRBV25-1 and TRBJ1-5, the full variable domain reads EADIYQTPRYLVIGTGKKITLECSQTMGHDKMYWYQQDPGMELHLIHYSYGVNSTEKGDLSSESTVSRIRTEHFPLTLESARPSHTSQYLCASSNSGDQPQHFGDGTRLSIL.

The chain combines TRBV29-1 with TRBJ2-7; the D call from TCRdb, TRBD2, cannot be confirmed without DNA. This CDR3 contains 13 residues. The germline V gene has CDR1 SQVTM and CDR2 ANQGSEA. This chain's CDR3 is CSVEGTSRGEQYF.

The V call is TRBV20-1, the J call TRBJ2-1; TCRdb indicates TRBD2, and absent DNA this call remains unverified. The CDR3 totals 13 residues. The germline V gene encodes CDR1 DFQATT and CDR2 SNEGSKA (reference sequence). The CDR3 spells CSARTSGRDEQFF.

The rearrangement uses TRBV29-1 and TRBJ2-1; TCRdb's assignment of TRBD2 cannot be checked, as there is no DNA. CDR1 is SQVTM, CDR2 ANQGSEA, per germline. This CDR3 is built from 15 residues. The CDR3 protein is CSVAPSSGSWNEQFF.